The present T cell receptor beta chain was sequenced within a study of T cell changes during pregnancy in multiple sclerosis. The CDR3 contains 13 residues. The ends lost 5 bases at V and 4 bases at J; junction bases unmatched: 4. Germline CDR1 is MRHNA and CDR2 is SNTAGT. Here immunoSEQ multiplex PCR was the method, and the copy in TCRdb shows in-frame clones only, minus some. The sample has about 68,000 clones, 90% seen once. The receptor comes from a female donor with multiple sclerosis, enrolled in a pregnancy study. The chain carries TRBV6-4 and TRBJ1-1; 7 bases map to TRBD1. The sample here was peripheral blood, taken in the third trimester of pregnancy. The CDR3 bases are TGTGCCAGCAGTAGCCAGGGGGGCACTGAAGCTTTCTTT. Translating it yields CASSSQGGTEAFF.